The sequence of this T cell receptor (beta chain) was determined in a study of PD-L1 blockade in urothelial cancer. The overall study: Bladder-origin urothelial cancer in males described about 85% of the roughly 29 patients. Points from the study as a whole: Survival was better when pretreatment blood TCR clonality fell below the median.

On this clone: Its antigen is unidentified.

The repertoire was sequenced with immunoSEQ multiplex PCR; TCRdb's copy has only in-frame clones and lacks some. The sample carries over 100,000 clones, less than 85% recorded once. V shed 10 bases, J shed 5 bases, and the junction held 14 bases outside the gene matches. Germline loops: CDR1 SNHLY, CDR2 FYNNEI. The CDR3 covers 15 residues. Time point meaning: pretreatment peripheral blood. Patients' cancers were locally advanced or metastatic urothelial carcinomas. A total of 1 to 8 samples per patient were collected pretreatment and on-treatment. The origin of this receptor is a man between 50 and 59 years old with urothelial cancer. This material consisted of PBMCs, taken around atezolizumab (anti-PD-L1) treatment. V gene TRBV2 combines with J gene TRBJ2-5, with 9 bases that match TRBD2. The CDR3 protein is CANNLISGSGETQYF. In nucleotides, the CDR3 is TGTGCCAACAACCTTATTAGCGGGAGTGGCGAGACCCAGTACTTC. The whole variable domain, remainder taken from reference TRBV2 and TRBJ2-5, is EPEVTQTPSHQVTQMGQEVILRCVPISNHLYFYWYRQILGQKVEFLVSFYNNEISEKSEIFDDQFSVERPDGSNFTLKIRSTKLEDSAMYFCANNLISGSGETQYFGPGTRLLVL.